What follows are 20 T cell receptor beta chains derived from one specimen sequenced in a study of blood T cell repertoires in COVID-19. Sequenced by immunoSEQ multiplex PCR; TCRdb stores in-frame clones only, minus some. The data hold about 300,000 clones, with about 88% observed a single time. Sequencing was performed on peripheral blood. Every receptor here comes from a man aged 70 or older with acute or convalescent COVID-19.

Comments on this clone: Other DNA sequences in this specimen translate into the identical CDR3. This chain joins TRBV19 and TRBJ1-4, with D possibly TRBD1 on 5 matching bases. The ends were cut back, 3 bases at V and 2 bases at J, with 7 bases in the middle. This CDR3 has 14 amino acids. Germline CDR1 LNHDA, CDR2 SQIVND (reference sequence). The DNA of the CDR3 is TGTGCCAGTAGTATCCGGGGGACTAATGAAAAACTGTTTTTT. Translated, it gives CASSIRGTNEKLFF.

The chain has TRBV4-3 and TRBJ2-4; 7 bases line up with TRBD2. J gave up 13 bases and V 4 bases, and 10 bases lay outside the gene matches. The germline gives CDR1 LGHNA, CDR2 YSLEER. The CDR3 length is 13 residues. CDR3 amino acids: CASSPASSGPQYF. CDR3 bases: TGCGCCAGCAGCCCCGCATCTAGCGGCCCCCAGTACTTC.

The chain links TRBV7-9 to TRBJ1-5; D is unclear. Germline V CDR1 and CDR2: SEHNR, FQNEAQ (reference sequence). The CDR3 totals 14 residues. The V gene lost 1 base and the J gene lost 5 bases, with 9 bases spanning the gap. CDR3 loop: CASSLGQFDQPQHF. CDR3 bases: TGTGCCAGCAGCTTAGGGCAGTTCGATCAGCCCCAGCATTTT.

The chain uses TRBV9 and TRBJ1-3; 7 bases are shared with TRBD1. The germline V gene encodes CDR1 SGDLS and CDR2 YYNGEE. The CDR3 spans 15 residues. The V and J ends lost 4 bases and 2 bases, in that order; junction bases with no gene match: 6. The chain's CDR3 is CASSLTRGPGNTIYF. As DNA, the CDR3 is TGTGCCAGCAGCCTGACTAGGGGGCCTGGAAACACCATATATTTT.

DNA of the CDR3: TGTGCCAGCAGCTTGCAGGGGGCCCCGGGGGGCTACACCTTC. Its protein product is CASSLQGAPGGYTF. The gene calls are TRBV5-6 and TRBJ1-2, with 8 bases fitting TRBD1. The CDR3 totals 14 residues. Germline V gives CDR1 SGHDT, CDR2 YYEEEE. Unmatched junction bases numbered 7, after V lost 1 base and J lost 8 bases.

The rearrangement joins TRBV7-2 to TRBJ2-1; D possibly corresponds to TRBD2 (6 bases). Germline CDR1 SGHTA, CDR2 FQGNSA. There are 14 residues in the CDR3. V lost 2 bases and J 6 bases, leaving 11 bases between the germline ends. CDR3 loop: CASSLSRDFNEQFF. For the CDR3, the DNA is TGTGCCAGCAGCTTATCCCGGGACTTCAATGAGCAGTTCTTC.

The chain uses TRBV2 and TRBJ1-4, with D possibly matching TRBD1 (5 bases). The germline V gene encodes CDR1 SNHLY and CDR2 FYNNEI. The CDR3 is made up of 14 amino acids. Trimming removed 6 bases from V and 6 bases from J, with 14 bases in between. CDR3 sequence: CASSDSHPHEKLFF. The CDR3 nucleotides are TGTGCCAGCAGCGACAGCCACCCTCATGAAAAACTGTTTTTT.

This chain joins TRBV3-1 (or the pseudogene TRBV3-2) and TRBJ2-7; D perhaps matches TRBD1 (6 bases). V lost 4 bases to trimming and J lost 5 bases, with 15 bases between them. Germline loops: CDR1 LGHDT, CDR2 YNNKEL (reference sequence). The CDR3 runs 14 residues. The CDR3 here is CASSLARGRDEQYF. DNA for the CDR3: TGTGCCAGCAGCCTCGCCAGGGGTAGGGACGAGCAGTACTTC.

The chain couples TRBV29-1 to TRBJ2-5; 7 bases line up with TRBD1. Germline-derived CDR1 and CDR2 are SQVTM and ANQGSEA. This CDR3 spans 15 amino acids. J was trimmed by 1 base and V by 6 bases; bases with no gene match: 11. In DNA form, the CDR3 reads TGCAGCGTAGAAAAAGGGACAGAGATCCAAGAGACCCAGTACTTC. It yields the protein CSVEKGTEIQETQYF.

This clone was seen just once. The CDR3 DNA reads as TGTGCCAGCAGTTATTCTGAGCGGGAGGGCCTTAGAGATACGCAGTATTTT. This translates into CASSYSEREGLRDTQYF. The chain joins TRBV6-2 or TRBV6-3 to TRBJ2-3, with 10 bases fitting TRBD2. This CDR3 comprises 17 residues. Losses at the gene ends were 3 bases for V and 5 bases for J; bases not matched to a gene: 11. Per germline, CDR1 MNHEY and CDR2 SVGEGT.

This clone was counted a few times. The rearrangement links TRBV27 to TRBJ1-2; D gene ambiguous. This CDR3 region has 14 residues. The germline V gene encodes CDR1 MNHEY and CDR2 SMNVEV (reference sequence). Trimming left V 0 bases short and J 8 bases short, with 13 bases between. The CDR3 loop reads CASSLSLGVGGYTF. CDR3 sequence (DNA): TGTGCCAGCAGTTTATCCCTCGGGGTAGGCGGCTACACCTTC.

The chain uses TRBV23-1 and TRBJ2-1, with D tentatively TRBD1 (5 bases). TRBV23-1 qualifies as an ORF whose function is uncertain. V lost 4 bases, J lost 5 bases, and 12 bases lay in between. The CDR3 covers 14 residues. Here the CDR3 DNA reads TGCGCCAGCAGTCGCCAGGGATTTCACAATGAGCAGTTCTTC. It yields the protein CASSRQGFHNEQFF.

CDR3 residues: CASRIVQGVNTEAFF. In nucleotides, the CDR3 is TGTGCCAGTAGGATCGTACAGGGGGTAAACACTGAAGCTTTCTTT. The V call is TRBV19, the J call TRBJ1-1; 8 nucleotides align to TRBD1. Germline values: CDR1 LNHDA, CDR2 SQIVND (reference sequence). Losses at the gene ends were 6 bases for V and 2 bases for J; bases not matched to a gene: 8. This CDR3 has 15 residues.

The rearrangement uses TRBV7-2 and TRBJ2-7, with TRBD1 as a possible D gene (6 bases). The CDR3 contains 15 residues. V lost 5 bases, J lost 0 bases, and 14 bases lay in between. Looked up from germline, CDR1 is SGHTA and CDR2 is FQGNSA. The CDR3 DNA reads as TGTGCCAGCAGCCCCAGGGGTTATAGCTCCTACGAGCAGTACTTC. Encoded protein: CASSPRGYSSYEQYF.

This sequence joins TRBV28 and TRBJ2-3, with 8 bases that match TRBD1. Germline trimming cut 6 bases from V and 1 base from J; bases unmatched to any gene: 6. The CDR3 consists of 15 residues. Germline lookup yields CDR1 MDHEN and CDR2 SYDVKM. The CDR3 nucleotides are TGTGCCAGCAGCGACAGGGGTAGTGGCACAGATACGCAGTATTTT. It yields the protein CASSDRGSGTDTQYF.

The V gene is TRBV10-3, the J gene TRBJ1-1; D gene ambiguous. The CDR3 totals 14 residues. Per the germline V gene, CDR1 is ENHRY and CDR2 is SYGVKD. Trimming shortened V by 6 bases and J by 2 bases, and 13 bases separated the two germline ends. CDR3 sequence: CAIRGATTNTEAFF. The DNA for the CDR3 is TGTGCCATCAGGGGCGCAACCACTAACACTGAAGCTTTCTTT.

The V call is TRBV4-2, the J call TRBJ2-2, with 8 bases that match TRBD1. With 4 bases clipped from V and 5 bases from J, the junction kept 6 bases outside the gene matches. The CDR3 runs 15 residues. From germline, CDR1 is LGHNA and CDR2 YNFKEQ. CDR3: CASSPGQGQTGELFF. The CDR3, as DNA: TGTGCCAGCAGCCCCGGACAGGGACAGACCGGGGAGCTGTTTTTT.

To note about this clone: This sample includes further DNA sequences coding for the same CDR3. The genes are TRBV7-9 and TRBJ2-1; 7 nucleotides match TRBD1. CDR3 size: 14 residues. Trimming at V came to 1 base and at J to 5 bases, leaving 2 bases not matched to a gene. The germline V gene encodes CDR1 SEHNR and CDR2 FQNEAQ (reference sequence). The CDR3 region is CASSLGGTDNEQFF. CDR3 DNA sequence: TGTGCCAGCAGCTTAGGAGGGACAGACAATGAGCAGTTCTTC.

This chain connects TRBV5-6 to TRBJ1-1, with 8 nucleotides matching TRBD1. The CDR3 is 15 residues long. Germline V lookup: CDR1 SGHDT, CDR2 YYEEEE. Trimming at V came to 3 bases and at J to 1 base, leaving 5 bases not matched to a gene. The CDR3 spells CASSSPTGANTEAFF. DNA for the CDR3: TGTGCCAGCAGCTCCCCGACAGGGGCGAACACTGAAGCTTTCTTT. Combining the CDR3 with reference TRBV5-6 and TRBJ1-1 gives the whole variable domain DAGVTQSPTHLIKTRGQQVTLRCSPKSGHDTVSWYQQALGQGPQFIFQYYEEEERQRGNFPDRFSGHQFPNYSSELNVNALLLGDSALYLCASSSPTGANTEAFFGQGTRLTVV.

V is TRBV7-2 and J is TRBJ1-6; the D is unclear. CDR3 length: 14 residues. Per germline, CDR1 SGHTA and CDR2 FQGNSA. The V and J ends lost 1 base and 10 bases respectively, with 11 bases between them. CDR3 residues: CASSLGSRGSPLHF. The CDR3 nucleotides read TGTGCCAGCAGCTTAGGATCCCGTGGCTCACCCCTCCACTTT.